These 3 T cell receptor beta chains were all obtained from the same sample, sequenced in a study of spatial heterogeneity in lung cancer. Time point here: sample taken at primary tumor resection. The study sequenced unsorted whole RNA from tumor, nontumor lung or frozen PBMC. One entry per CDR3 protein, called by TCRdb with MiXCR from the 5' RACE reads. Counted here are 13,000 to 15,000 distinct CDR3 sequences, 9.5% to 13% occurring once; the ten biggest clones make up about 27%. This sample comprised PBMCs, obtained at surgery. These TCRs come from a male donor with early-stage non-small cell lung cancer.

V gene TRBV6-5 combines with J gene TRBJ2-2; D might be TRBD2 (6 bases). CDR3 size: 15 residues. CDR1 is MNHEY and CDR2 is SVGAGI in the germline V gene. The germline V and J ends were trimmed by 6 bases and 3 bases, with 14 bases remaining between them. In DNA, the CDR3 is TGTGCCAGCAGGTCACCGGGAGTGCACACCGGGGAGCTGTTTTTT. Residues: CASRSPGVHTGELFF.

In its sample, this clonotype was seen once. V and J are TRBV5-4 and TRBJ2-5, with TRBD2 matching over 11 bases. The CDR3 contains 15 residues. Trimming at V came to 2 bases and at J to 5 bases, leaving 5 bases not matched to a gene. The V gene's germline CDR1 is SGHNT and CDR2 YYREEE (reference sequence). The CDR3 reads CASSFSGRARETQYF. As DNA, the CDR3 is TGTGCCAGCAGCTTTAGCGGGAGGGCACGGGAGACCCAGTACTTC.

This clonotype is termed medium-sized. The chain recombines TRBV12-3 or TRBV12-4 with TRBJ2-7, with D perhaps assigned TRBD1 or TRBD2 (5 bases each). The CDR3 is 14 residues long. V was clipped by 6 bases and J by 4 bases, with 16 bases between them. CDR3 in DNA: TGTGCCAGCAGCCTCCAGAGTGGGGGTTACGAGCAGTACTTC. This encodes CASSLQSGGYEQYF.